A selection of T cell receptor beta chains follows, all from one sample in a study of beta chain features in type 1 diabetes. Here immunoSEQ multiplex PCR was the method, and the copy in TCRdb shows in-frame clones only, minus some. The sample shows some 230,000 clones, over 8.5% of them seen only once. The sequencing input was naive CD4+ T cells from blood. The receptors were sampled from a woman younger than 30 in good health. Each CDR3 is given with its conserved first and last residue. The D gene is left open where the match is weak. Size tells how often a clone was seen (once, few, many) or the class of an expanded clone, and some rows leave it out.

.	TRBV7-6	.	TRBJ2-3	TGTGCCAGCAGCTTAGCGCTGGGAAGGGGAGATACGCAGTATTTT	CASSLALGRGDTQYF
.	TRBV5-1	.	TRBJ2-2	TGCGCCAGCAGCTTGGATCCAGGGGACACCGGGGAGCTGTTTTTT	CASSLDPGDTGELFF
few	TRBV5-1	TRBD1	TRBJ1-2	TGCGCCAGCAGCCTGGAAGGACAGGGGTCTTCGAGCTACACCTTC	CASSLEGQGSSSYTF
.	TRBV9	.	TRBJ1-2	TGTGCCAGCAGCGGAGACTATGGCTACACCTTC	CASSGDYGYTF
few	TRBV11-2	.	TRBJ2-5	TGTGCCAGCAGTCCCGGGCGGGGGACATCCCGACGTGAGACCCAGTACTTC	CASSPGRGTSRRETQYF
many	TRBV7-9	TRBD1	TRBJ2-7	TGTGCCAGCAGCCCGGGGACAGTCGAGCAGTACTTC	CASSPGTVEQYF
.	TRBV7-3	.	TRBJ2-3	TGTGCCAGCAGCCCATGGGGGGGGGCGAGCACAGATACGCAGTATTTT	CASSPWGGASTDTQYF
.	TRBV6-5	.	TRBJ1-1	TGTGCCAGCAGTCCCATAGGATCAAGCGCTGAAGCTTTCTTT	CASSPIGSSAEAFF
few	TRBV25-1	TRBD1	TRBJ1-3	TGTGCCAGCAGTGAATGGACAGGAGGATTCGGAAACACCATATATTTT	CASSEWTGGFGNTIYF
few	TRBV19	.	TRBJ1-2	TGTGCCAGTAGCAGGGTTTATGGCTACACCTTC	CASSRVYGYTF
.	TRBV19	.	TRBJ2-7	TGTGCCAGTAGTATGAACGGCTACGAGCAGTACTTC	CASSMNGYEQYF
.	TRBV5-1	TRBD1	TRBJ1-2	TGCGCCAGCAGCTTGGGACAGGGGGCGGCCGGCTACACCTTC	CASSLGQGAAGYTF
.	TRBV28	TRBD2	TRBJ2-2	TGTGCCAGCAGTATTACCTCTAGCGGGAACACCGGGGAGCTGTTTTTT	CASSITSSGNTGELFF
few	TRBV9	.	TRBJ1-1	TGTGCCAGCAGCGTCCGGCCAGGGGCAGGAGCTTTCTTT	CASSVRPGAGAFF
.	TRBV30	TRBD2	TRBJ2-1	TGTGCCTCCAAGCGGGGGGGCCCCTACAATGAGCAGTTCTTC	CASKRGGPYNEQFF
.	TRBV9	TRBD1	TRBJ2-3	TGTGCCAGCAGCTCCCAACCGGGACAGGGCAGAGATACGCAGTATTTT	CASSSQPGQGRDTQYF
.	TRBV4-2	TRBD1	TRBJ1-5	TGTGCCAGCAGTCCTAGGACAGGAGGGGATCAGCCCCAGCATTTT	CASSPRTGGDQPQHF
few	TRBV5-4	.	TRBJ1-4	TGTGCCAGCAGCTGGGGGGGCGGATCTAATGAAAAACTGTTTTTT	CASSWGGGSNEKLFF
few	TRBV30	TRBD1	TRBJ2-5	TGTGCCTGGAGTAGAGGACAGGCTAAGACCCAGTACTTC	CAWSRGQAKTQYF
many	TRBV29-1	TRBD1	TRBJ1-2	TGCAGCGTTGGGGGACAGTGGGGCTATGGCTACACCTTC	CSVGGQWGYGYTF